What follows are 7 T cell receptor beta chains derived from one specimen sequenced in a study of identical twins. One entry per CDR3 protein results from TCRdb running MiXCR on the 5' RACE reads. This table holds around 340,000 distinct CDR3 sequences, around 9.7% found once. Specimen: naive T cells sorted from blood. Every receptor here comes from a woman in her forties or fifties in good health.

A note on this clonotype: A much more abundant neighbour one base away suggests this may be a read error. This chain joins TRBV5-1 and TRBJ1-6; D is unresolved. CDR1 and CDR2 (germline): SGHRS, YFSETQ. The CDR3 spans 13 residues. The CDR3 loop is CTSSFGFDSPLHF. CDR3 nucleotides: TGCACCAGCAGCTTCGGGTTCGATTCACCCCTCCACTTT.

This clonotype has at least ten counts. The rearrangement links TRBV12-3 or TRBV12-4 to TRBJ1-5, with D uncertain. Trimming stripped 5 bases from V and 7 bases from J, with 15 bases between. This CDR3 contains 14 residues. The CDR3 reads CASSGELGGQPQHF. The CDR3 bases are TGTGCCAGCAGTGGGGAGCTGGGCGGGCAGCCCCAGCATTTT.

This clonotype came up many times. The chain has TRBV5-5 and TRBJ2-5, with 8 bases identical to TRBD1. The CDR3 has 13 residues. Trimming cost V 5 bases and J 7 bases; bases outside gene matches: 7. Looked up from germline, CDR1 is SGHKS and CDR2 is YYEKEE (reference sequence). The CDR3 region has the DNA TGTGCCAGCAGTCTCGACAGGGGCGGGACCCAGTACTTC. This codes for CASSLDRGGTQYF.

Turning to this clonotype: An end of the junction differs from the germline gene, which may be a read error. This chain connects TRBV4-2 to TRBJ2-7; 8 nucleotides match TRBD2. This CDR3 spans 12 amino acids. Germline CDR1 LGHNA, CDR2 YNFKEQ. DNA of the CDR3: TGTGCCAGCAGCGAAGACACTAGCGGTCCGTACTTC. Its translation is CASSEDTSGPYF.

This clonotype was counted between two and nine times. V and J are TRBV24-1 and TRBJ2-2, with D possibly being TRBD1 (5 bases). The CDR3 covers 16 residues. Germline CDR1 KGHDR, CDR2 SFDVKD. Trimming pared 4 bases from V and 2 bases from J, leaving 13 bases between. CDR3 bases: TGTGCCACCAGTGACCTCCCAAGGGGAAACACCGGGGAGCTGTTTTTT. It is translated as CATSDLPRGNTGELFF.

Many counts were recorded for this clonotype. CDR3 sequence reads: CASSFYVLEQYF. The CDR3, as DNA: TGTGCCAGCAGTTTTTATGTACTCGAGCAGTACTTC. The rearrangement uses TRBV12-3 or TRBV12-4 and TRBJ2-7; the D is unclear. With 3 bases removed from V and 6 bases from J, the gap between germline ends came to 9 bases. This CDR3 has 12 residues.

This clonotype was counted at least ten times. The CDR3 spells CASSFSSSGRGGELFF. The CDR3 DNA is TGTGCCAGCAGTTTCTCGTCGAGCGGGAGGGGCGGGGAGCTGTTTTTT. The rearrangement uses TRBV28 and TRBJ2-2; TRBD2 aligns across 10 bases. The CDR3 covers 16 residues. Germline V lookup: CDR1 MDHEN, CDR2 SYDVKM. With 3 bases clipped from V and 7 bases from J, the junction kept 8 bases outside the gene matches.